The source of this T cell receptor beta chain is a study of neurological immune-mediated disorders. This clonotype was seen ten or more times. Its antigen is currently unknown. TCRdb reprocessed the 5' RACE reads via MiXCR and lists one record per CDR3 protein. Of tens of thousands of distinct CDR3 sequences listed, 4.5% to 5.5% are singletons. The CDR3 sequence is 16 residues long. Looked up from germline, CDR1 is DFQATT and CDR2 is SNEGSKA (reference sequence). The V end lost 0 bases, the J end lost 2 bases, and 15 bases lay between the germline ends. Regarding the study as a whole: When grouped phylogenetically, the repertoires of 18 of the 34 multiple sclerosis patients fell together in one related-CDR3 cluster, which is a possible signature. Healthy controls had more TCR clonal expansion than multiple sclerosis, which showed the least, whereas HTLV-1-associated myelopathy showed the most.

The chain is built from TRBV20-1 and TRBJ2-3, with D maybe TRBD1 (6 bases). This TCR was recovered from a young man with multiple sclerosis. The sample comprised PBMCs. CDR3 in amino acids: CSARDLRGPLTDTQYF. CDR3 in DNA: TGCAGTGCTAGAGATCTCAGGGGACCCCTCACAGATACGCAGTATTTT.